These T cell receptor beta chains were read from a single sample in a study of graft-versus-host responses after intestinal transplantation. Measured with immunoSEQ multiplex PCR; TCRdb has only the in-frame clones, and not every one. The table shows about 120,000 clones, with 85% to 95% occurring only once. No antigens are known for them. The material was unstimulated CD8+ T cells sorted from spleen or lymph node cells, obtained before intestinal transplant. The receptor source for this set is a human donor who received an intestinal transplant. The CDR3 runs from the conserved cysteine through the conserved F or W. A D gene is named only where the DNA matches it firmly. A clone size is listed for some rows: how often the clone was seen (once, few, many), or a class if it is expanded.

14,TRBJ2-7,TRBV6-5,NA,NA,TGTGCCAGCAGTGGCCAGGGTCTCGACTACGAGCAGTACTTC,CASSGQGLDYEQYF
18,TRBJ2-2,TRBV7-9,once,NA,TGTGCCAGCAGCTTAGTTCCCCCCCTTGAGGGGGACGCCGGGGAGCTGTTTTTT,CASSLVPPLEGDAGELFF
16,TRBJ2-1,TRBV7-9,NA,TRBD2,TGTGCCAGCAGCCTACCGACTAGCGGGAGGTTCGATGAGCAGTTCTTC,CASSLPTSGRFDEQFF
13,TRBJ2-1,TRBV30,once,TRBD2,TGTGCCTGGACACTAGCGGGAGACGGTGAGCAGTTCTTC,CAWTLAGDGEQFF
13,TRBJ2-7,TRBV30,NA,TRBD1,TGTGCCTGGAGTTTGGCAGGGGGCTACGAGCAGTACTTC,CAWSLAGGYEQYF
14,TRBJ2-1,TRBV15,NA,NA,TGTGCCACCAGCGAAGGGGGAGCCTACAATGAGCAGTTCTTC,CATSEGGAYNEQFF
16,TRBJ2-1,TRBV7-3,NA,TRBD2,TGTGCCAGCAGCTCTCTAAGCGGGAGGGATCTCAATGAGCAGTTCTTC,CASSSLSGRDLNEQFF
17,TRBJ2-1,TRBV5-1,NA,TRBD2,TGCGCCAGCAGCTTGGGGGCTAGCGGGGGCGTTGCGGGTGAGCAGTTCTTC,CASSLGASGGVAGEQFF
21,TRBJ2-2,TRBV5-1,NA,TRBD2,TGCGCCAGCAGCTTGGCCCTTACTACTAGCGGGAGGGCCCTCCGGACCGGGGAGCTGTTTTTT,CASSLALTTSGRALRTGELFF
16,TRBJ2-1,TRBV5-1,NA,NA,TGCGCCAGCAGCTTGGCTCCGGGACCGAACTACAATGAGCAGTTCTTC,CASSLAPGPNYNEQFF
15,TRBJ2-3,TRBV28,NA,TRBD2,TGTGCCAGCAGCACGACTAGCGGCTACACAGATACGCAGTATTTT,CASSTTSGYTDTQYF
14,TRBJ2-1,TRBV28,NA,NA,TGTGCCAGCAGAATAGGGGGGTCCTACAATGAGCAGTTCTTC,CASRIGGSYNEQFF
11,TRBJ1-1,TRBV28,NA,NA,TGTGCCAGCAGTTCGAACACTGAAGCTTTCTTT,CASSSNTEAFF
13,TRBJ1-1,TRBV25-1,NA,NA,TGTGCCAGCAGTGTGAGTGTGAACACTGAAGCTTTCTTT,CASSVSVNTEAFF
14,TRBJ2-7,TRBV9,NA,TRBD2,TGTGCCAGCAGCGGCGGGACTAGCGGCTACGAGCAGTACTTC,CASSGGTSGYEQYF
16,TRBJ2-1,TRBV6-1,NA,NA,TGTGCCAGCAGTGAAGTTGAGGGAGTATATGGAGGTGAGCAGTTCTTC,CASSEVEGVYGGEQFF
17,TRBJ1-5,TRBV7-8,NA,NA,TGTGCCAGCAGCGATAGCGGGGGGGGCGATGGCAATCAGCCCCAGCATTTT,CASSDSGGGDGNQPQHF
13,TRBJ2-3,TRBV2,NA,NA,TGTGCCAGCAGCGGGCTAGATCCAGATACGCAGTATTTT,CASSGLDPDTQYF
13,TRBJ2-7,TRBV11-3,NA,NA,TGTGCCAGCAGCCTGGCGGGCTCCTACGAGCAGTACTTC,CASSLAGSYEQYF
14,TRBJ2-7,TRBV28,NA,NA,TGTGCCAGCAGTCCGGGGCAGAGCTCCTACGAGCAGTACTTC,CASSPGQSSYEQYF
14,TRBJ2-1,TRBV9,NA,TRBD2,TGTGCCAGCAGCCCGGGAGGGACCCACAATGAGCAGTTCTTC,CASSPGGTHNEQFF
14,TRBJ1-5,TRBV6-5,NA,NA,TGTGCCAGCACCGCGACAACGGGACGACAGCCCCAGCATTTT,CASTATTGRQPQHF
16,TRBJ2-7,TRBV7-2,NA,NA,TGTGCCAGCAGCTTATATGACATCGAGCCTGGCTACGAGCAGTACTTC,CASSLYDIEPGYEQYF
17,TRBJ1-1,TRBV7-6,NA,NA,TGTGCCAGCAGCCCTACTTTGGGGGGACAAGTTAACACTGAAGCTTTCTTT,CASSPTLGGQVNTEAFF
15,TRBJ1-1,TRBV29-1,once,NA,TGCAGCGTTGAAGGGGTTCTACACCCGAACACTGAAGCTTTCTTT,CSVEGVLHPNTEAFF